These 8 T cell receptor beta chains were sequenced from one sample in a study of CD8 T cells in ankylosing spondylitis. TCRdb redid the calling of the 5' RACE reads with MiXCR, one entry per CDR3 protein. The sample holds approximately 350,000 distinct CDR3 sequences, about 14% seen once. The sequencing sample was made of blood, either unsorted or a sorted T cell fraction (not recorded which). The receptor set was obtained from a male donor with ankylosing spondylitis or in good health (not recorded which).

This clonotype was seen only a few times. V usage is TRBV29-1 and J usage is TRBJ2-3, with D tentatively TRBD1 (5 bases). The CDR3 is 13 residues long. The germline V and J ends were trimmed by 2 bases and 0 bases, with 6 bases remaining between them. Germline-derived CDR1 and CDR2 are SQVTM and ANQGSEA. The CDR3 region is CSVERGSTDTQYF. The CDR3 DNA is TGCAGCGTTGAAAGGGGCAGCACAGATACGCAGTATTTT.

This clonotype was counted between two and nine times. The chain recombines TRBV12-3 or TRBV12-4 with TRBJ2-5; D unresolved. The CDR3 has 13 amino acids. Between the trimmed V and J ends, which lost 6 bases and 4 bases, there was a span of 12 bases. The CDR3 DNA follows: TGTGCCAGCAGACATCGAATAGGAGAGACCCAGTACTTC. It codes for CASRHRIGETQYF.

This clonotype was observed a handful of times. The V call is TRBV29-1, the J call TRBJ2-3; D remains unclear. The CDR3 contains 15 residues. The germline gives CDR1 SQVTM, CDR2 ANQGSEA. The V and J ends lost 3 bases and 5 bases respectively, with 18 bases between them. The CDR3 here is CSVDTASAPGDTQYF. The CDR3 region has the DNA TGCAGCGTTGATACGGCCTCGGCCCCTGGAGATACGCAGTATTTT.

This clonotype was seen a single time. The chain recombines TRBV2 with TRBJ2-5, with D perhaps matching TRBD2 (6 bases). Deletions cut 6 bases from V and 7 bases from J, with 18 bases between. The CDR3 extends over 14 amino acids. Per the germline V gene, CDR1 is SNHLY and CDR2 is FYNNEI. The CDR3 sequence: CASRATGTGGTQYF. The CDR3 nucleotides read TGTGCCAGCAGAGCGACCGGGACTGGGGGGACCCAGTACTTC.

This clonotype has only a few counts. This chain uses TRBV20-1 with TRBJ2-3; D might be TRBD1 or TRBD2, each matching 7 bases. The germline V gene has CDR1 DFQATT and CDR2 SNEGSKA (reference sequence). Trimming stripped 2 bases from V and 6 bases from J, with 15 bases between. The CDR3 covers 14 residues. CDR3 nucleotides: TGCAGTGCTAGAAGGGGGCAACTAGCGGATACGCAGTATTTT. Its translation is CSARRGQLADTQYF.

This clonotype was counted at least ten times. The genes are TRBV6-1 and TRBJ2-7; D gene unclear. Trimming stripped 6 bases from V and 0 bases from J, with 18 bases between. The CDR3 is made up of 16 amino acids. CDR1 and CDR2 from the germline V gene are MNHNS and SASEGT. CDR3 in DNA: TGTGCCAGCAGAACACCCTCTCATATGGGCTCCTACGAGCAGTACTTC. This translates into CASRTPSHMGSYEQYF.

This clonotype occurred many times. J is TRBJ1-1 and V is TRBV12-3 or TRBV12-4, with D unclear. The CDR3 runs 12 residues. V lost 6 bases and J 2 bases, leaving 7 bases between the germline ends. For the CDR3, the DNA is TGTGCCAGCAGCCCCTTAAACACTGAAGCTTTCTTT. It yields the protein CASSPLNTEAFF.

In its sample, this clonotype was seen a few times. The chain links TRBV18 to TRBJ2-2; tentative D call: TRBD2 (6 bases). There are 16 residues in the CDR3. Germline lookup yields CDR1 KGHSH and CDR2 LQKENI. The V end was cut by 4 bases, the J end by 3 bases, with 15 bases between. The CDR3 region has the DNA TGTGCCAGCTCACGTGCCGGGACTGCTTACACCGGGGAGCTGTTTTTT. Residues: CASSRAGTAYTGELFF.